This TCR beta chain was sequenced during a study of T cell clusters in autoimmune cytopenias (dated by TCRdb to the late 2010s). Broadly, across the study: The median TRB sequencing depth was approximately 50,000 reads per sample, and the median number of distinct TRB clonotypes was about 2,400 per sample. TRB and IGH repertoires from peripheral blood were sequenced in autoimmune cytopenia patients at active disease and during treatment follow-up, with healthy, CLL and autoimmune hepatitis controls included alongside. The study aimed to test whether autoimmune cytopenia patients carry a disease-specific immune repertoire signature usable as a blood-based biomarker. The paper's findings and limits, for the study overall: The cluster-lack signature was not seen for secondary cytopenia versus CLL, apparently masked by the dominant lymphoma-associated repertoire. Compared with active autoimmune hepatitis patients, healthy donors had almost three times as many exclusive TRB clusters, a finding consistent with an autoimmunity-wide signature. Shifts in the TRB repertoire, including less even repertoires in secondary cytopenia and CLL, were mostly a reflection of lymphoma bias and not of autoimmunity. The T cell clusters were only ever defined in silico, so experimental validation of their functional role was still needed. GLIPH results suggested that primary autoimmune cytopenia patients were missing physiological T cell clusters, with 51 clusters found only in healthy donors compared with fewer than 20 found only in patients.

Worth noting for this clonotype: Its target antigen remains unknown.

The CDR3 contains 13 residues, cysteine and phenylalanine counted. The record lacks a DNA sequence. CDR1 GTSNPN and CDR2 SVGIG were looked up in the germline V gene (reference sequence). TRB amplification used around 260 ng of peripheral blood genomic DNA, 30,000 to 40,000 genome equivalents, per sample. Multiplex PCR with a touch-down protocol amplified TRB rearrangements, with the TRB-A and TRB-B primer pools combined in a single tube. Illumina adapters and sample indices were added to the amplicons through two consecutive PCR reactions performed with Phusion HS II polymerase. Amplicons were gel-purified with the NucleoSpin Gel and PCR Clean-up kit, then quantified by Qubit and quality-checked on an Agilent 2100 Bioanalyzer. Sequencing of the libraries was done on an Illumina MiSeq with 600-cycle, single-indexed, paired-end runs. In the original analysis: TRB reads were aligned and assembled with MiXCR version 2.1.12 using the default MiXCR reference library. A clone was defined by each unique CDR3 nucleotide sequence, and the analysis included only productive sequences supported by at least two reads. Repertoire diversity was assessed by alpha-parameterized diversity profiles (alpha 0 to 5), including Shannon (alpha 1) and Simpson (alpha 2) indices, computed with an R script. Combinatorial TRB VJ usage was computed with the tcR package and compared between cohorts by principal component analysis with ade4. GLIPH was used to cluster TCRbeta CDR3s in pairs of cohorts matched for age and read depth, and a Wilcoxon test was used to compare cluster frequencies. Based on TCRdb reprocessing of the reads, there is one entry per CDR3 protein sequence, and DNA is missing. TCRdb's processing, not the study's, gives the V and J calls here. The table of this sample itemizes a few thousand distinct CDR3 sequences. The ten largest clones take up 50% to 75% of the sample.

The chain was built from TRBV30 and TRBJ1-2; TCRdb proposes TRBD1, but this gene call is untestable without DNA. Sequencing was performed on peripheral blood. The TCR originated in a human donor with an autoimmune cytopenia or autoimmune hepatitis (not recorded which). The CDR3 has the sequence CAWSVVYGAGYTF.